The entry below gives a single T cell receptor (beta chain) sequence along with its context. This entry is derived from a study of blood T cell repertoires in COVID-19. Germline V gives CDR1 SQVTM, CDR2 ANQGSEA. With V trimmed by 7 bases and J by 5 bases, 9 bases remained unmatched. CDR3 size: 15 residues. Profiling relied on immunoSEQ multiplex PCR, and the TCRdb table lists in-frame clones only, not all of them. The sample records over 150,000 clones, 94% being singletons. The sample consisted of peripheral blood. The origin of this receptor is a man aged 25-45 years with COVID-19, enrolled during active disease. The chain uses TRBV29-1 and TRBJ2-3; 13 bases are shared with TRBD2. The DNA for the CDR3 is TGCAGCGCCCGGACTAGCGGGGGAGGGGGAGATACGCAGTATTTT. This codes for CSARTSGGGGDTQYF.